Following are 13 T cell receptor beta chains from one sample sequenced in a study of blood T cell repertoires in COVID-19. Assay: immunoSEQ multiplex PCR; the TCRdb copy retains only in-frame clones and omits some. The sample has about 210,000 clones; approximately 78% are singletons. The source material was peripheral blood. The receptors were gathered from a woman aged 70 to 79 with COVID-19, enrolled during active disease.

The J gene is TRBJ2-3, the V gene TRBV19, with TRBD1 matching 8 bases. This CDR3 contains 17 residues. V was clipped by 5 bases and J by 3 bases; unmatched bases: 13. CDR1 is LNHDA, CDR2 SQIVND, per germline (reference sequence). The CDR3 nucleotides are TGTGCCAGTAGTTCCCCCGGACAGGGAAAAGGGACAGATACGCAGTATTTT. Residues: CASSSPGQGKGTDTQYF.

The CDR3 DNA reads as TGTGCCAGCAGCTCGGAGGGACTAGCGGGATGGAGGGGTGAGCAGTACTTC. It encodes CASSSEGLAGWRGEQYF. This rearrangement joins TRBV9 to TRBJ2-7, with TRBD2 matching over 13 bases. CDR1 and CDR2 (germline): SGDLS, YYNGEE. The CDR3 covers 17 residues. V trimming: 4 bases; J trimming: 7 bases; junction bases outside the gene matches: 14.

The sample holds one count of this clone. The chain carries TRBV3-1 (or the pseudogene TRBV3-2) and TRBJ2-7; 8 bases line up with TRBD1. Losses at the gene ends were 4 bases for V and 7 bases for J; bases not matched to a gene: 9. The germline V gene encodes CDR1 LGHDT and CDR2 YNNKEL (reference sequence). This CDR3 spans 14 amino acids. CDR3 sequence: CASSRQGTLEEQYF. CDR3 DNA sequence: TGTGCCAGCAGCCGACAGGGGACTCTAGAAGAGCAGTACTTC.

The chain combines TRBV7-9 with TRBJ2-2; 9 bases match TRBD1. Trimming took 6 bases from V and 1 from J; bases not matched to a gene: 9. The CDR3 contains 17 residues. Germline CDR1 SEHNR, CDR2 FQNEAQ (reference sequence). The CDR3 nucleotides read TGTGCCAGCAGTCGGACACCGGGACAGGGGAACACCGGGGAGCTGTTTTTT. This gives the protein CASSRTPGQGNTGELFF.

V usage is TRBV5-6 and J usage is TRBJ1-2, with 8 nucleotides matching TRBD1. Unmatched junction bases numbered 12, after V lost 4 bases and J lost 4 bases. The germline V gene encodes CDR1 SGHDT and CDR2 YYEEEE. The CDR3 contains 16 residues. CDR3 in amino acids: CASSPRTGTTIYGYTF. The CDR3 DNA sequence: TGTGCCAGCAGCCCACGGACAGGGACAACGATCTATGGCTACACCTTC.

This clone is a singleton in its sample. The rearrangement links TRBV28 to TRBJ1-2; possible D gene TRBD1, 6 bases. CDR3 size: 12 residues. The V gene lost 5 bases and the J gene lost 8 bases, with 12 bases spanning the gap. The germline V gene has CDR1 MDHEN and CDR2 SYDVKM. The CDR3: CASSLGGRGYTF. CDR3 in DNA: TGTGCCAGCAGTCTAGGGGGTAGAGGCTACACCTTC.

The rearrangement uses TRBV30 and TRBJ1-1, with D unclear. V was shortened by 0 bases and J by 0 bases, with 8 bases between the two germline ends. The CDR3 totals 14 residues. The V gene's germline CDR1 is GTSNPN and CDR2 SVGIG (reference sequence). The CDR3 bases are TGTGCCTGGAGTGTGTACAGTTTGAACACTGAAGCTTTCTTT. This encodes CAWSVYSLNTEAFF. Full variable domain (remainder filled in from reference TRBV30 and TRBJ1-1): SQTIHQWPATLVQPVGSPLSLECTVEGTSNPNLYWYRQAAGRGLQLLFYSVGIGQISSEVPQNLSASRPQDRQFILSSKKLLLSDSGFYLCAWSVYSLNTEAFFGQGTRLTVV.

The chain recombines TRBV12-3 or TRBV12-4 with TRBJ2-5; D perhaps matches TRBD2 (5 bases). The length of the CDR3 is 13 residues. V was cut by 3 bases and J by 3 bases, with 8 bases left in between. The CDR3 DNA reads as TGTGCCAGCAGTTTGAGGGAAAAAGAGACCCAGTACTTC. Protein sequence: CASSLREKETQYF.

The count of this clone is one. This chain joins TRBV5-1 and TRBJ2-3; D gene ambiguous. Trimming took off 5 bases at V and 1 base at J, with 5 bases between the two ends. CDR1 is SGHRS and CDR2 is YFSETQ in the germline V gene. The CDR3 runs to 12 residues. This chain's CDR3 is CASRSGTDTQYF. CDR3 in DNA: TGCGCCAGCAGGAGCGGCACAGATACGCAGTATTTT.

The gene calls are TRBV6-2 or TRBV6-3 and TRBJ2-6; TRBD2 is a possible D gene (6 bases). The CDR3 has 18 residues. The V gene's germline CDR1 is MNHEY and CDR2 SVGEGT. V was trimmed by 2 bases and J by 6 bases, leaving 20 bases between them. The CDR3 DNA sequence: TGTGCCAGCAGTTACCTCAGGGCCCGGGGACTCTTGGCCAACGTCCTGACTTTC. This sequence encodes CASSYLRARGLLANVLTF.

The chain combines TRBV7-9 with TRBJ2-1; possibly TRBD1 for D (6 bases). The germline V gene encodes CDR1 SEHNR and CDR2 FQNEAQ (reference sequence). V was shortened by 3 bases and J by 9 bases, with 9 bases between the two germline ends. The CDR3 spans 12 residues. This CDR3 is CASSLTGFEQFF. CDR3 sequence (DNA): TGTGCCAGCAGCTTGACAGGATTTGAGCAGTTCTTC. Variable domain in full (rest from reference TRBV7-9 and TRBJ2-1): DTGVSQNPRHKITKRGQNVTFRCDPISEHNRLYWYRQTLGQGPEFLTYFQNEAQLEKSRLLSDRFSAERPKGSFSTLEIQRTEQGDSAMYLCASSLTGFEQFFGPGTRLTVL.

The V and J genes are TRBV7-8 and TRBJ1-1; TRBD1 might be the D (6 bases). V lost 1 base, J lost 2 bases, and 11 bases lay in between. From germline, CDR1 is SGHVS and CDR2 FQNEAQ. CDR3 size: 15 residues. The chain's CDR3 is CASSLEAGANTEAFF. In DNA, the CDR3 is TGTGCCAGCAGCTTAGAGGCAGGGGCCAACACTGAAGCTTTCTTT.

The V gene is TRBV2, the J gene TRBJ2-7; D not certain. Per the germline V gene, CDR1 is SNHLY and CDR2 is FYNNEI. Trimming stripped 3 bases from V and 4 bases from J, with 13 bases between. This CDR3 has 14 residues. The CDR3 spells CASSEMWRPYEQYF. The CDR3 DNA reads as TGTGCCAGCAGTGAGATGTGGAGACCTTACGAGCAGTACTTC.